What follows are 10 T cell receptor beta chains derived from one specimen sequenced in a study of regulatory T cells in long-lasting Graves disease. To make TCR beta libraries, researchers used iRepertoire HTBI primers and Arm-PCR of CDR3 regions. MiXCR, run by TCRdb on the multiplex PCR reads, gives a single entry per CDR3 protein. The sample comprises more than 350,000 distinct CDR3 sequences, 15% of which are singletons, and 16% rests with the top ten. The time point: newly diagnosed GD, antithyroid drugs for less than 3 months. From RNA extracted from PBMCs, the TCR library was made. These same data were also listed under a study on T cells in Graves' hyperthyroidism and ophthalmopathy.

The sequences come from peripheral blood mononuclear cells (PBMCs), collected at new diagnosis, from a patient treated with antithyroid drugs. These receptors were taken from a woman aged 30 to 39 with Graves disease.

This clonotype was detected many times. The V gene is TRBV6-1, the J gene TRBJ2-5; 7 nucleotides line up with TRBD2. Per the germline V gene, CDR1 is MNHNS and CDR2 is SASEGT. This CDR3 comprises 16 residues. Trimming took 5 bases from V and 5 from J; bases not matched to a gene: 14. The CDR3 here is CASSPRREGRAETQYF. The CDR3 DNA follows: TGTGCCAGCAGTCCAAGGAGGGAGGGGAGGGCGGAGACCCAGTACTTC.

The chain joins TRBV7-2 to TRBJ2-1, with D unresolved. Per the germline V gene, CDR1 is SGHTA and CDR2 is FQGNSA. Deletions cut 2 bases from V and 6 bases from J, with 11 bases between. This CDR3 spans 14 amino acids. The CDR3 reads CASSLLRMGNEQFF. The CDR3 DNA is TGTGCCAGCAGCTTATTACGGATGGGCAATGAGCAGTTCTTC.

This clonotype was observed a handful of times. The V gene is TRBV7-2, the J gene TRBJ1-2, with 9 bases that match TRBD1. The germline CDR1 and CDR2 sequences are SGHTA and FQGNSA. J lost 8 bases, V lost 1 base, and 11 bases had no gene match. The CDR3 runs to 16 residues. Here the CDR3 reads CASSLGGQGSLGGYTF. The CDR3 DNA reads TGTGCCAGCAGCTTAGGGGGACAGGGCTCCCTCGGGGGCTACACCTTC.

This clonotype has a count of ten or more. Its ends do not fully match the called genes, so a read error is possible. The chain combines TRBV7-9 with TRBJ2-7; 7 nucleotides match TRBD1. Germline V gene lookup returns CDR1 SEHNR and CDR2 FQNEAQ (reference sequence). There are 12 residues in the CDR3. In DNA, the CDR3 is TGTGCCGGATCGACAGGGCTGTCGGTTCAGTCCTTC. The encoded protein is CAGSTGLSVQSF. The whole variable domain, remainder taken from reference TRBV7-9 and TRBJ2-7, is DTGVSQNPRHKITKRGQNVTFRCDPISEHNRLYWYRQTLGQGPEFLTYFQNEAQLEKSRLLSDRFSAERPKGSFSTLEIQRTEQGDSAMYLCAGSTGLSVQSFGPGTRLTVT.

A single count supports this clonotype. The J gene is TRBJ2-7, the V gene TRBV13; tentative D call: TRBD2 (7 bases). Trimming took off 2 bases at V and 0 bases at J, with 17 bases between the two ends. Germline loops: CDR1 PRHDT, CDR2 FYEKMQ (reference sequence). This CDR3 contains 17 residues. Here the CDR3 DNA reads TGTGCCAGCAGCTTATCGCCGGGGGCGGGAGCCTCCTACGAGCAGTACTTC. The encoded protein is CASSLSPGAGASYEQYF.

The CDR3: CASSLSARTQETQYF. CDR3 DNA sequence: TGTGCCAGCAGCTTATCAGCTCGGACCCAAGAGACCCAGTACTTC. J is TRBJ2-5 and V is TRBV7-3, with D uncertain. The CDR3 loop spans 15 amino acids. CDR1 and CDR2 (germline): SGHTA, FQGTGA. V was shortened by 2 bases and J by 1 base, with 11 bases between the two germline ends.

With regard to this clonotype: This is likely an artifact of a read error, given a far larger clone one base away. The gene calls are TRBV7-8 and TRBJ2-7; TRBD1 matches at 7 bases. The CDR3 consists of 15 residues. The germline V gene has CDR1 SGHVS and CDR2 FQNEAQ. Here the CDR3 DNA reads TGTGCCAGCAGCCAAGCAGAGGGGGCCTCCTACGAGCGGTACTTC. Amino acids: CASSQAEGASYERYF.

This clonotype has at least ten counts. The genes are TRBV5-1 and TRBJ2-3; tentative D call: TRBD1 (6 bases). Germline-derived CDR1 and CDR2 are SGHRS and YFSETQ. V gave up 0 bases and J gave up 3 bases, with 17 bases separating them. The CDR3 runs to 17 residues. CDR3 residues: CASSLGGTTVYTDTQYF. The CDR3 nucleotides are TGCGCCAGCAGCTTGGGGGGGACAACGGTGTATACAGATACGCAGTATTTT.

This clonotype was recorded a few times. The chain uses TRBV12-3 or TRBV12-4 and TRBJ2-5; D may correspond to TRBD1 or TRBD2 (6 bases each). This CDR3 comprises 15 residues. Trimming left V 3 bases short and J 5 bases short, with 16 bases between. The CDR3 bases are TGTGCCAGCAGTTTGAGGAGGGGGTCGGGGGAGACCCAGTACTTC. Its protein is CASSLRRGSGETQYF.

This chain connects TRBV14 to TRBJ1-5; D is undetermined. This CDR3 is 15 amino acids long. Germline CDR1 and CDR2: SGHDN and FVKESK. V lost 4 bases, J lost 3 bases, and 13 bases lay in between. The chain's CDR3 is CASSRSRDDNQPQHF. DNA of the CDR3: TGTGCCAGCAGCCGGAGTAGGGATGACAATCAGCCCCAGCATTTT.